This T cell receptor (beta chain) was obtained from a study of shared clonotypes between healthy human individuals. For the study at large: Donors had three CD4 naive, three CD4 memory, two CD8 naive and one CD8 memory plate apiece. General study results and limits: Generally, estimated richness proved larger in naive subsets than it did in memory subsets.

The germline V and J ends were trimmed by 0 bases and 1 base, with 19 bases remaining between them. The germline gives CDR1 SGHVS, CDR2 FQNEAQ. The length of the CDR3 is 19 residues. Division of CD4+ cells produced a CD45RA+ naive subset and a CD45RA-negative memory subset. Points on this clone: Its matching antigen is unknown.

Generated by immunoSEQ multiplex PCR, the TCRdb table keeps only in-frame clones and is missing some. Among approximately 940,000 clones listed, 70% to 85% were seen once. The clonotype comes from a young man in good health. Sequenced material: memory CD4+ T cells sorted from blood. Noted subset: CD45RA-negative fraction. The chain carries TRBV7-8 and TRBJ2-1, with unresolved D. The CDR3 bases are TGTGCCAGCAGCTTAGCGAACTCGGGTCTTTTTGGGTCCTACAATGAGCAGTTCTTC. Amino acids: CASSLANSGLFGSYNEQFF. The full variable domain, in which reference TRBV7-8 and TRBJ2-1 provide the parts outside the CDR3, is GAGVSQSPRYKVAKRGQDVALRCDPISGHVSLFWYQQALGQGPEFLTYFQNEAQLDKSGLPSDRFFAERPEGSVSTLKIQRTQQEDSAVYLCASSLANSGLFGSYNEQFFGPGTRLTVL.